Listed below are T cell receptor beta chains from one sample, sequenced in a study of T-cell memory formation after mild COVID-19. In TCRdb, the 5' RACE reads were re-called with MiXCR into one record per CDR3 protein. Altogether approximately 210,000 distinct CDR3 sequences are present, roughly 27% being singletons, with the ten largest covering about an eighth. The sequencing sample was made of PBMCs or a T cell subset sorted from them (not recorded which). The receptors were gathered from an adult woman who had mild COVID-19 (a few samples of this study predate the infection). Cell type and time point are not known. Each CDR3 is given without its conserved first and last residue. The D gene is left open where the match is weak. Size tells how often a clone was seen (once, few, many) or the class of an expanded clone, and some rows leave it out.

abundance	d_gene	v_gene	j_gene	CDR3aa
few	-	TRBV6-6	TRBJ1-5	ASSTEVNQPQH
-	-	TRBV2	TRBJ2-2	ASNLGRGTGELF
-	-	TRBV5-1	TRBJ2-3	ASSLGHRDTRTDTQY
few	-	TRBV30	TRBJ1-1	AWTSPRGMNTEAF
-	-	TRBV11-2	TRBJ2-7	ASSLASVGYEQY
-	TRBD1	TRBV15	TRBJ1-2	ATSREGTGAYGYT
few	TRBD1	TRBV5-1	TRBJ1-1	ASSLSTGPGTGGDTEAF
-	-	TRBV4-3	TRBJ2-2	ASSQARTVIGELF
-	TRBD2	TRBV24-1	TRBJ2-7	ATSEGGNEQY
-	-	TRBV2	TRBJ2-1	ASTPRYEQF
-	-	TRBV4-3	TRBJ2-7	ASSQDPTVPARD
-	TRBD2	TRBV7-8	TRBJ2-1	ASSLGREGPEQF
-	-	TRBV5-4	TRBJ2-3	ASSTRVEADTQY
few	TRBD2	TRBV5-1	TRBJ2-1	ASSLASGGYNEQF
-	-	TRBV5-1	TRBJ1-5	ASSLGSAGNQPQH
few	TRBD2	TRBV15	TRBJ2-1	ATTDSGLAGPSNEQF
-	-	TRBV4-3	TRBJ1-2	ASSQEGGSYYGYT
-	-	TRBV4-1	TRBJ2-1	ASSPTWDSELGEQF
-	-	TRBV9	TRBJ1-5	ASSAGGASNQPQH
-	TRBD1	TRBV6-5	TRBJ2-1	ASSPQGGRGSYNEQF
once	-	TRBV24-1	TRBJ2-1	ATSDSQAGSYNEQF
-	TRBD2	TRBV24-1	TRBJ2-1	ATSLAGETYNEQF
-	-	TRBV20-1	TRBJ1-5	SAIFPGQPQH
-	TRBD2	TRBV11-2	TRBJ2-1	ASSLGIAGAAFDEQF
-	-	TRBV5-1	TRBJ1-1	ASSFGQGAF
few	-	TRBV20-1	TRBJ2-1	SARTPGVQSRDEQF
few	-	TRBV30	TRBJ2-1	AWSEQSGVNEQF
-	TRBD1	TRBV18	TRBJ1-2	ASSPPGTGVASHRYGYT
-	-	TRBV14	TRBJ1-6	ASSQRTGVYNSPLH
many	-	TRBV15	TRBJ1-2	ATSRSSYYGYT
many	TRBD1	TRBV20-1	TRBJ2-7	SASQGDRGEQY
few	-	TRBV12-3/TRBV12-4	TRBJ2-1	ASSSSGFGNEQF
few	TRBD1	TRBV9	TRBJ1-5	ASSVNQGVNQPQH
many	TRBD2	TRBV7-2	TRBJ2-5	ASSFHGLAGWETQY
many	-	TRBV4-1	TRBJ2-2	ASSQSTRDTGELF
few	-	TRBV30	TRBJ2-5	AWTAFRGKVETQY
few	-	TRBV12-3/TRBV12-4	TRBJ2-7	ASSGTPLYYEQY
once	TRBD1	TRBV4-1	TRBJ2-3	ASSHGTGGRNTQY
-	TRBD1	TRBV12-3/TRBV12-4	TRBJ2-7	ASSPDRADEQY
few	-	TRBV7-9	TRBJ2-5	ASTYRGGQETQY
-	-	TRBV20-1	TRBJ1-1	SVTGPNTEAF
-	TRBD2	TRBV7-2	TRBJ2-5	ASSPRLAGAAAQY
-	TRBD2	TRBV7-9	TRBJ2-1	ASSLGTSGSNEQF